This T cell receptor (beta chain) appears in the sequencing data of a study of blood T cell repertoires in COVID-19. Across the study: Some COVID-19 samples were acute and others convalescent; all came from the United States, Italy and Spain. The analysed material was cDNA or gDNA that came from T cells, B-cell-depleted T cells, or PBMCs.

In germline, CDR1 is SQVTM, CDR2 ANQGSEA. Trimming removed 3 bases at V and 2 bases at J, with 9 bases between. The CDR3 loop spans 13 amino acids. Generated by immunoSEQ multiplex PCR, the TCRdb table keeps only in-frame clones and is missing some. The repertoire holds about 91,000 clones, about 85% seen once, with about 4.5% in the top ten. The receptor was isolated from a man between 70 and 80 years old with acute or convalescent COVID-19. Source material: peripheral blood. This chain links TRBV29-1 with TRBJ2-3; maybe TRBD2 (6 bases). The CDR3 region has the DNA TGCAGCGTTGATGGGGGGACCACAGATACGCAGTATTTT. This gives the protein CSVDGGTTDTQYF.